A selection of T cell receptor beta chains follows, all from one sample in a study of identical twins. One entry per CDR3 protein, called by TCRdb with MiXCR from the 5' RACE reads. The sample records 300,000 or so distinct CDR3 sequences, over 8.5% being singletons. These data were also filed under a second study, of yellow fever vaccine responses in identical twins.

Sequencing was performed on CD8+ T cells sorted from blood. All receptors derive from a woman between 18 and 29 years old in good health. CDR3s leave out the opening cysteine and the closing phenylalanine or tryptophan. The D gene is left open where the match is weak.

>TRBJ2-1|NA|TRBV29-1
SVEGALGDLYNEQF
>TRBJ2-7|TRBD2|TRBV11-2
ASSREAGGNEQY
>TRBJ1-5|NA|TRBV7-8
ASSLVWGSNQPQH
>TRBJ1-1|NA|TRBV6-2/TRBV6-3
ASSPRGQKMNTEAF
>TRBJ2-5|TRBD2|TRBV27
ASSISGGSVAQY
>TRBJ1-5|NA|TRBV4-3
ASSQERYSNQPQH
>TRBJ2-1|NA|TRBV7-9
ASIPGGSSYNEQF
>TRBJ2-2|NA|TRBV7-8
ASSPEGGPTSYLAGELF
>TRBJ2-1|TRBD2|TRBV6-5
ASSSPFRGGTYNEQF
>TRBJ2-3|NA|TRBV5-6
ASSYRQTDTQY